Detailed here is one T cell receptor beta chain. In the authors' methods: Reference gene primer amplification in the assay estimated nucleated cell counts. Sequencing used immunoSEQ multiplex PCR; TCRdb keeps in-frame clones, though not all of them. From that table come the V and J calls and clone size; the DNA was used to work out D and trimming. The sample holds approximately 68,000 clones, about 81% seen once. These data belong to a study of blood T cell repertoires in COVID-19. Study-level background: Italy, Spain and the United States were the sources of the convalescent and acute COVID-19 samples. The cDNA or gDNA used as material had been derived from T cells, B-cell-depleted T cells, or PBMCs.

The CDR3 length is 17 residues. The ends lost 1 base at V and 5 bases at J; junction bases unmatched: 12. Germline CDR1 and CDR2: MDHEN and SYDVKM. Material for sequencing was peripheral blood. The TCR comes from a human donor in a cohort sampled during active COVID-19. The J gene is TRBJ2-5, the V gene TRBV28, with 8 bases matching TRBD2. CDR3 DNA: TGTGCCAGCAGTTTATCGGGGGGGACTCCAGCAGGGGAGACCCAGTACTTC. This codes for CASSLSGGTPAGETQYF.